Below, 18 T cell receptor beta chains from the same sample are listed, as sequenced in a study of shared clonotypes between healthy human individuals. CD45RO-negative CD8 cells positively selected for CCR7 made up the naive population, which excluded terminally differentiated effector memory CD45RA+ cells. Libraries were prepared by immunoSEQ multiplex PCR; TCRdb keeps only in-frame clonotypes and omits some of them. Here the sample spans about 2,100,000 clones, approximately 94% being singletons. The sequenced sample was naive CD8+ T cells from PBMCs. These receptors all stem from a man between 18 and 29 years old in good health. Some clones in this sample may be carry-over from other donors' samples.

CDR3 bases: TGTGCCAGCAGCTTAGGAAATTTTGTCCGGACTAGCGGATCCTACGAGCAGTACTTC. It specifies CASSLGNFVRTSGSYEQYF. The V gene is TRBV7-9, the J gene TRBJ2-7; TRBD2 agrees at 10 bases. V gave up 1 base and J gave up 1 base; unmatched junction bases: 13. The CDR3 is 19 residues long. The V gene's germline CDR1 is SEHNR and CDR2 FQNEAQ (reference sequence). Supplemented by reference TRBV7-9 and TRBJ2-7, the full variable domain reads DTGVSQNPRHKITKRGQNVTFRCDPISEHNRLYWYRQTLGQGPEFLTYFQNEAQLEKSRLLSDRFSAERPKGSFSTLEIQRTEQGDSAMYLCASSLGNFVRTSGSYEQYFGPGTRLTVT.

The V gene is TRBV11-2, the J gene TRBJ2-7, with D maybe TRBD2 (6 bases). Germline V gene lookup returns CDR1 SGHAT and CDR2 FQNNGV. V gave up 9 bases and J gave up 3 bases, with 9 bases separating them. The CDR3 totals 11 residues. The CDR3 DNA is TGTGCCAGTGGGGGGTACTACGAGCAGTACTTC. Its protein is CASGGYYEQYF. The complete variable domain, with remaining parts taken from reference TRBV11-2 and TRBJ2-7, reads EAGVAQSPRYKIIEKRQSVAFWCNPISGHATLYWYQQILGQGPKLLIQFQNNGVVDDSQLPKDRFSAERLKGVDSTLKIQPAKLEDSAVYLCASGGYYEQYFGPGTRLTVT.

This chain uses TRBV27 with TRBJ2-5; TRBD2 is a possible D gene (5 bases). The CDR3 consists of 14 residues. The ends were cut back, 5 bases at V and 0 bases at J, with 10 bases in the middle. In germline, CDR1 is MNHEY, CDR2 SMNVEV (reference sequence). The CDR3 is CASSTPGDQETQYF. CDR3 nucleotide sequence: TGTGCCAGCAGTACACCCGGGGACCAAGAGACCCAGTACTTC.

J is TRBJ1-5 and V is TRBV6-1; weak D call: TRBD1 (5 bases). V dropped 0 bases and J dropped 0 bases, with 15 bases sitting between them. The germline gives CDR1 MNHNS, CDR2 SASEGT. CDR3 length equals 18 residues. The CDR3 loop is CASSEAHGTVYSNQPQHF. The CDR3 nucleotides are TGTGCCAGCAGTGAAGCGCACGGGACGGTATATAGCAATCAGCCCCAGCATTTT.

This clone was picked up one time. The CDR3 DNA reads as TGTGCCAGCAGTGTTAACATACGCTACGAGCAGTACTTC. This gives the protein CASSVNIRYEQYF. The rearrangement uses TRBV25-1 and TRBJ2-7; no reliable D call. Trimming removed 4 bases from V and 3 bases from J, with 10 bases in between. This CDR3 contains 13 residues. Germline CDR1 and CDR2: MGHDK and SYGVNS.

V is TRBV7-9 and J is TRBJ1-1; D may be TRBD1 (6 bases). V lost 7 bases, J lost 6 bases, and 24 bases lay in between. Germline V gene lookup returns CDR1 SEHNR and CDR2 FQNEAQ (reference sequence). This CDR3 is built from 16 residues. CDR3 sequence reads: CASKSTGLHGLSEAFF. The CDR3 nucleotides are TGTGCCAGCAAAAGTACAGGGCTCCATGGGTTATCTGAAGCTTTCTTT.

This CDR3 is CASSNGLAGLQETQYF. DNA for the CDR3: TGTGCCAGTAGTAACGGACTAGCGGGCCTCCAAGAGACCCAGTACTTC. V is TRBV19 and J is TRBJ2-5; 11 nucleotides agree with TRBD2. The CDR3 extends over 16 amino acids. V lost 4 bases and J lost 1; bases outside the gene matches: 5. From germline, CDR1 is LNHDA and CDR2 SQIVND (reference sequence).

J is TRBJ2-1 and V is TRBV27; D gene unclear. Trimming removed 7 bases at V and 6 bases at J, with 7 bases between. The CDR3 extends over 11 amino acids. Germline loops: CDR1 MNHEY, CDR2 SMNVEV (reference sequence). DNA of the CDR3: TGTGCCAGCACTTTCATCAATGAGCAGTTCTTC. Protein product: CASTFINEQFF.

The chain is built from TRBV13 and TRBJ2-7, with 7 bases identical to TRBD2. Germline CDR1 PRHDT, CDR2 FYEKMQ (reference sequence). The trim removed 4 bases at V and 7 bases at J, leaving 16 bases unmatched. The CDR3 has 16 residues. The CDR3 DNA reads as TGTGCCAGCAGCTCCGATGGCTCGGGAGGTATAGGGGAGCAGTACTTC. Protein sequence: CASSSDGSGGIGEQYF.

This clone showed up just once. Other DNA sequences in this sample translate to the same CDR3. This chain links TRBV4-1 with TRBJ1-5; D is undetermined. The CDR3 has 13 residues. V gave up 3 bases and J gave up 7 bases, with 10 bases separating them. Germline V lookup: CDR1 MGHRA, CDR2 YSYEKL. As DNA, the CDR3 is TGCGCCAGCAGCCAGGGATGGGAGCAGCCCCAGCATTTT. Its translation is CASSQGWEQPQHF.

The CDR3 loop is CASSYRRGGDEQYF. The CDR3 DNA reads TGTGCCAGCAGCTACCGTAGGGGGGGAGACGAGCAGTACTTC. V gene TRBV7-9 combines with J gene TRBJ2-7; a weak D match, TRBD2 (7 bases). V was trimmed by 4 bases and J by 5 bases, leaving 15 bases between them. The CDR3 length is 14 residues. The V gene's germline CDR1 is SEHNR and CDR2 FQNEAQ (reference sequence). Looking up the rest from reference TRBV7-9 and TRBJ2-7 gives the full variable domain: DTGVSQNPRHKITKRGQNVTFRCDPISEHNRLYWYRQTLGQGPEFLTYFQNEAQLEKSRLLSDRFSAERPKGSFSTLEIQRTEQGDSAMYLCASSYRRGGDEQYFGPGTRLTVT.

This chain's CDR3 is CASSLNGGFNQPQHF. The CDR3 region has the DNA TGTGCCAGCAGCTTAAATGGAGGCTTCAATCAGCCCCAGCATTTT. The J gene is TRBJ1-5, the V gene TRBV5-6; D ambiguous. V was cut by 2 bases and J by 3 bases, with 12 bases left in between. Germline-derived CDR1 and CDR2 are SGHDT and YYEEEE. This CDR3 region has 15 residues.

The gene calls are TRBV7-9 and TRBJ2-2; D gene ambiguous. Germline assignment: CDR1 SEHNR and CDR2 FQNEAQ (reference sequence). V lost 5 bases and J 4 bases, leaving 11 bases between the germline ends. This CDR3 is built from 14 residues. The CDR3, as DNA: TGTGCCAGCAGCCCGCAGGTTCGCACCGGGGAGCTGTTTTTT. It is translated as CASSPQVRTGELFF.

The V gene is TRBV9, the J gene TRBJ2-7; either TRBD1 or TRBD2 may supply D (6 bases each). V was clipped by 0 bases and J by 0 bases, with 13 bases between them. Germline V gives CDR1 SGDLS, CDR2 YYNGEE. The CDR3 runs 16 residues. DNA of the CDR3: TGTGCCAGCAGCGTAGAAGGGGGGACTTACTCCTACGAGCAGTACTTC. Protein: CASSVEGGTYSYEQYF. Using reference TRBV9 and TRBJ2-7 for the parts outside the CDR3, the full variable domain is DSGVTQTPKHLITATGQRVTLRCSPRSGDLSVYWYQQSLDQGLQFLIQYYNGEERAKGNILERFSAQQFPDLHSELNLSSLELGDSALYFCASSVEGGTYSYEQYFGPGTRLTVT.

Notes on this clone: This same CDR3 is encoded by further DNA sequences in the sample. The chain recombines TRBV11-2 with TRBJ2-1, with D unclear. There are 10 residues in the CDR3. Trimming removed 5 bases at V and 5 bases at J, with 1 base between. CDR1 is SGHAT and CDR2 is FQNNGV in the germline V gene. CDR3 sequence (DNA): TGTGCCAGCAGCAACAATGAGCAGTTCTTC. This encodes CASSNNEQFF.

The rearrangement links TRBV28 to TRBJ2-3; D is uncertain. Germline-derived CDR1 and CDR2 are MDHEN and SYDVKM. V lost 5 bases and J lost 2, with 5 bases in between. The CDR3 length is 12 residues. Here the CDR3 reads CASSLHTDTQYF. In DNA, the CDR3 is TGTGCCAGCAGTCTCCACACAGATACGCAGTATTTT.

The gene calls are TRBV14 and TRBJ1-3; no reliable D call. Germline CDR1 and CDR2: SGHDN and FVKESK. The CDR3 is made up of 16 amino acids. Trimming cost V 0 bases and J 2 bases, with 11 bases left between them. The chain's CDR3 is CASSQERTQAGNTIYF. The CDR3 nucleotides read TGTGCCAGCAGCCAAGAAAGGACCCAGGCTGGAAACACCATATATTTT.

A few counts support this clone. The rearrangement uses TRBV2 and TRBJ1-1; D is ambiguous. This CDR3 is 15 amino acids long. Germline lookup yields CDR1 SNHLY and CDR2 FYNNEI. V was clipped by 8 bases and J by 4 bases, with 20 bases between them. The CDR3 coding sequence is TGTGCCAGCCGTGCGATGGAGGCAAGTACCACTGAAGCTTTCTTT. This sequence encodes CASRAMEASTTEAFF. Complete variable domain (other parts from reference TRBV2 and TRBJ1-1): EPEVTQTPSHQVTQMGQEVILRCVPISNHLYFYWYRQILGQKVEFLVSFYNNEISEKSEIFDDQFSVERPDGSNFTLKIRSTKLEDSAMYFCASRAMEASTTEAFFGQGTRLTVV.